This entry lists 22 T cell receptor beta chains sequenced from one sample in a study of CD8 T cells in ankylosing spondylitis. MiXCR was run by TCRdb on the 5' RACE reads, yielding one entry per CDR3 protein. The table records approximately 100,000 distinct CDR3 sequences, around 24% of them present only once. Sequencing input: synovial fluid, either unsorted or a sorted T cell fraction (not recorded which). Source of these receptors: a male donor with ankylosing spondylitis.

This clonotype showed up many times. This chain joins TRBV20-1 and TRBJ2-3; possibly TRBD2 for D (6 bases). The CDR3 consists of 15 residues. Germline loops: CDR1 DFQATT, CDR2 SNEGSKA (reference sequence). Trimming pared 5 bases from V and 4 bases from J, leaving 19 bases between. The CDR3 here is CSASEGNLWADTQYF. The CDR3 DNA follows: TGCAGTGCTTCGGAGGGTAACTTATGGGCAGATACGCAGTATTTT.

This chain connects TRBV2 to TRBJ1-5; the match to TRBD1 covers 8 bases. Germline V gene sequence: CDR1 SNHLY, CDR2 FYNNEI. CDR3 length equals 17 residues. V lost 5 bases and J lost 4; bases outside the gene matches: 13. The CDR3 here is CASSRNPRDRWNQPQHF. The CDR3, as DNA: TGTGCCAGCAGTCGGAACCCCCGGGACAGGTGGAATCAGCCCCAGCATTTT. The full variable domain, its missing parts supplied by reference TRBV2 and TRBJ1-5, is EPEVTQTPSHQVTQMGQEVILRCVPISNHLYFYWYRQILGQKVEFLVSFYNNEISEKSEIFDDQFSVERPDGSNFTLKIRSTKLEDSAMYFCASSRNPRDRWNQPQHFGDGTRLSIL.

V and J are TRBV3-1 and TRBJ1-4; D is undetermined. Trimming took 1 base from V and 12 from J, leaving 9 bases between them. Germline CDR1 is LGHDT and CDR2 is YNNKEL (reference sequence). The CDR3 sequence is 12 residues long. CDR3 amino acids: CASSQVSRELFF. As DNA, the CDR3 is TGTGCCAGCAGCCAAGTGAGCCGAGAACTGTTTTTT.

This chain connects TRBV20-1 to TRBJ2-3; maybe TRBD2 (6 bases). The CDR3 runs 16 residues. Germline V CDR1 and CDR2: DFQATT, SNEGSKA (reference sequence). The germline V and J ends were trimmed by 1 base and 0 bases, with 14 bases remaining between them. In nucleotides, the CDR3 is TGCAGTGCTAGAGGGGCTAGCGTGCTAAGCACAGATACGCAGTATTTT. It is translated as CSARGASVLSTDTQYF.

V gene TRBV3-1 combines with J gene TRBJ1-5; D is perhaps TRBD1 (5 bases). Germline V gives CDR1 LGHDT, CDR2 YNNKEL (reference sequence). CDR3 length: 15 residues. V shed 3 bases and J shed 4 bases, with 13 bases lying between them. The CDR3 loop reads CASSHTGSQNQPQHF. The DNA of the CDR3 is TGTGCCAGCAGCCATACAGGATCCCAAAATCAGCCCCAGCATTTT.

This clonotype was found a few times. The chain is built from TRBV19 and TRBJ1-2; D is unresolved. The CDR3 spans 12 residues. Germline-derived CDR1 and CDR2 are LNHDA and SQIVND (reference sequence). Trimming removed 3 bases at V and 8 bases at J, with 10 bases between. The CDR3, as DNA: TGTGCCAGTAGTATCGATGGGCGGGGCTACACCTTC. It is translated as CASSIDGRGYTF. The full variable domain, in which reference TRBV19 and TRBJ1-2 provide the parts outside the CDR3, is DGGITQSPKYLFRKEGQNVTLSCEQNLNHDAMYWYRQDPGQGLRLIYYSQIVNDFQKGDIAEGYSVSREKKESFPLTVTSAQKNPTAFYLCASSIDGRGYTFGSGTRLTVV.

V usage is TRBV28 and J usage is TRBJ1-3, with D hard to call. There are 16 residues in the CDR3. The germline CDR1 and CDR2 sequences are MDHEN and SYDVKM. V was pared by 5 bases and J by 0 bases, with 14 bases between. This CDR3 is CASSPMGPASGNTIYF. CDR3 bases: TGTGCCAGCAGTCCCATGGGTCCGGCCTCTGGAAACACCATATATTTT. Supplemented by reference TRBV28 and TRBJ1-3, the full variable domain reads DVKVTQSSRYLVKRTGEKVFLECVQDMDHENMFWYRQDPGLGLRLIYFSYDVKMKEKGDIPEGYSVSREKKERFSLILESASTNQTSMYLCASSPMGPASGNTIYFGEGSWLTVV.

There are a few counts of this clonotype. The chain employs TRBV11-2 and TRBJ2-5; tentatively, D is TRBD2 (5 bases). The CDR3 consists of 17 residues. From germline, CDR1 is SGHAT and CDR2 FQNNGV. With 0 bases removed from V and 2 bases from J, the gap between germline ends came to 16 bases. CDR3 DNA: TGTGCCAGCAGCTTAGAGATAACGCGGGTGGTGCAAGAGACCCAGTACTTC. Translation gives CASSLEITRVVQETQYF.

This clonotype showed up just a few times. The V gene is TRBV29-1, the J gene TRBJ2-1; D gene ambiguous. CDR1 is SQVTM and CDR2 is ANQGSEA in the germline V gene. V gave up 5 bases and J gave up 13 bases, with 21 bases separating them. The length of the CDR3 is 13 residues. Written as DNA, the CDR3 is TGCAGCGTTCACCACCATCTGGTGGCCTATCAGTTCTTC. It encodes CSVHHHLVAYQFF.

The gene calls are TRBV2 and TRBJ2-1; 14 bases agree with TRBD2. The CDR3 loop spans 14 amino acids. The V gene's germline CDR1 is SNHLY and CDR2 FYNNEI. V lost 7 bases and J lost 10; bases outside the gene matches: 6. The chain's CDR3 is CASKSGTSGSEQFF. The CDR3 DNA sequence: TGTGCCAGCAAATCTGGGACTAGCGGGAGCGAGCAGTTCTTC.

This clonotype showed up just a few times. CDR3 sequence: CASSPGDSRRYTF. The DNA of the CDR3 is TGTGCCAGCAGCCCGGGTGACTCCCGACGCTACACCTTC. This chain uses TRBV4-2 with TRBJ1-2; D is ambiguous. The CDR3 is made up of 13 amino acids. In germline, CDR1 is LGHNA, CDR2 YNFKEQ. Trimming took 4 bases from V and 9 from J, leaving 15 bases between them.

This clonotype appeared many times. The chain is built from TRBV4-2 and TRBJ1-2; D uncertain. The CDR3 is 14 residues long. Germline V gene lookup returns CDR1 LGHNA and CDR2 YNFKEQ. The V gene lost 0 bases and the J gene lost 4 bases, with 9 bases spanning the gap. The CDR3 coding sequence is TGTGCCAGCAGCCAAGAGGCGGTAGGCTATGGCTACACCTTC. Translation: CASSQEAVGYGYTF.

The rearrangement links TRBV20-1 to TRBJ1-1, with 10 bases aligning to TRBD1. The CDR3 is 14 residues long. Germline assignment: CDR1 DFQATT and CDR2 SNEGSKA (reference sequence). After removal of 6 bases from V and 3 bases from J, the junction contained 7 bases not matched to a gene. The DNA for the CDR3 is TGCAGTGCCAGCCCGACAGGGGGCGACACTGAAGCTTTCTTT. The encoded protein is CSASPTGGDTEAFF.

This clonotype was seen only a few times. V is TRBV6-1 and J is TRBJ1-1; D call uncertain. Trimming took 6 bases from V and 2 from J, leaving 16 bases between them. The CDR3 extends over 15 amino acids. Germline CDR1 reads MNHNS; CDR2 reads SASEGT. The CDR3 DNA reads as TGTGCCAGCAGCCAAGAGGAGGGCCTAAACACTGAAGCTTTCTTT. It translates to CASSQEEGLNTEAFF.

The chain uses TRBV29-1 and TRBJ1-5, with 8 nucleotides matching TRBD1. The CDR3 is 14 residues long. The germline gives CDR1 SQVTM, CDR2 ANQGSEA. The junction had 8 bases not matched to a gene; V was cut back by 4 bases and J by 6 bases. The CDR3 sequence is CSVATGTGFQPQHF. DNA for the CDR3: TGCAGCGTTGCAACCGGGACAGGCTTTCAGCCCCAGCATTTT.

The chain joins TRBV7-9 to TRBJ2-3, with a weak D call TRBD2 (5 bases). This CDR3 has 14 residues. The germline V gene has CDR1 SEHNR and CDR2 FQNEAQ (reference sequence). Trimming removed 7 bases at V and 0 bases at J, with 11 bases between. This CDR3 is CASTKLGSTDTQYF. CDR3 sequence (DNA): TGTGCCAGCACGAAACTAGGAAGCACAGATACGCAGTATTTT. Based on the CDR3 plus reference TRBV7-9 and TRBJ2-3, the full variable domain is DTGVSQNPRHKITKRGQNVTFRCDPISEHNRLYWYRQTLGQGPEFLTYFQNEAQLEKSRLLSDRFSAERPKGSFSTLEIQRTEQGDSAMYLCASTKLGSTDTQYFGPGTRLTVL.

This chain uses TRBV30 with TRBJ1-5; D may be TRBD1 (6 bases). CDR1 and CDR2 (germline): GTSNPN, SVGIG (reference sequence). The CDR3 is 13 residues long. V was trimmed by 3 bases and J by 9 bases, leaving 15 bases between them. The CDR3 region is CAWRDRAFGPQHF. The CDR3 DNA is TGTGCCTGGAGGGACAGAGCCTTTGGGCCCCAGCATTTT.

This clonotype occurred a few times. The CDR3 DNA sequence: TGCGCCAGCAGCTTGGAACTCCGGAGGGACTATGGCTACACCTTC. As protein: CASSLELRRDYGYTF. The chain employs TRBV5-1 and TRBJ1-2; D unclear. This CDR3 is 15 amino acids long. With 0 bases removed from V and 3 bases from J, the gap between germline ends came to 12 bases. Germline CDR1 reads SGHRS; CDR2 reads YFSETQ.

The chain is built from TRBV7-9 and TRBJ2-2; the D gene could be TRBD1 or TRBD2 (5 bases each). The CDR3 length is 14 residues. Trimming cost V 4 bases and J 3 bases, with 9 bases left between them. Germline V CDR1 and CDR2: SEHNR, FQNEAQ (reference sequence). The CDR3 DNA reads TGTGCCAGCAGCTCTCGAGGGGACACCGGGGAGCTGTTTTTT. Translating gives CASSSRGDTGELFF.

By share, this clonotype ranks as medium-sized. J is TRBJ2-1 and V is TRBV14, with D perhaps TRBD1 (5 bases). V lost 1 base to trimming and J lost 7 bases, with 11 bases between them. The CDR3 is 14 amino acids. CDR1 and CDR2 (germline): SGHDN, FVKESK. In nucleotides, the CDR3 is TGTGCCAGCAGCCAAGGGTCCAGGGCAAATGAGCAGTTCTTC. It is translated as CASSQGSRANEQFF.

The chain links TRBV2 to TRBJ1-3; D is perhaps TRBD1 (5 bases). V was clipped by 6 bases and J by 4 bases, with 16 bases between them. CDR3 length: 15 residues. Germline lookup yields CDR1 SNHLY and CDR2 FYNNEI. The CDR3 reads CASRIGTGNGNTIYF. The DNA of the CDR3 is TGTGCCAGCAGGATCGGGACGGGGAACGGAAACACCATATATTTT. Full variable domain (remainder filled in from reference TRBV2 and TRBJ1-3): EPEVTQTPSHQVTQMGQEVILRCVPISNHLYFYWYRQILGQKVEFLVSFYNNEISEKSEIFDDQFSVERPDGSNFTLKIRSTKLEDSAMYFCASRIGTGNGNTIYFGEGSWLTVV.

This clonotype showed up many times. The V call is TRBV12-3 or TRBV12-4, the J call TRBJ1-4; the D is unclear. V was shortened by 3 bases and J by 8 bases, with 4 bases between the two germline ends. This CDR3 has 11 amino acids. The CDR3 nucleotides read TGTGCCAGCAGTTTGTCCGAAAAACTGTTTTTT. It yields the protein CASSLSEKLFF.